The clone carrying this TCR beta chain was counted between two and nine times. Its target is not known. The data were obtained in a study of T cell repertoires in cytomegalovirus infection. Study-level background: The authors used CMV epitopes that were HLA-C-restricted (recently identified) and HLA-B-restricted (well studied). Public TCR beta signature analysis indicated the presence of both CMV infection and matching HLA type.

MiXCR was run by TCRdb on the reads, yielding one entry per CDR3 protein. This sample has around 300,000 distinct CDR3 sequences, with around 20% found just once. General study findings and limits: The cumulative frequency of public TCR beta families distinguished individuals who carried CMV together with the relevant HLA. The ex vivo response was dominated by HLA-C-restricted CMV-specific TCR beta clonotypes.

In germline, CDR1 is MNHEY, CDR2 SVGEGT. This CDR3 is 16 amino acids long. The junction had 5 bases not matched to a gene; V was cut back by 2 bases and J by 1 base. This specimen consisted of cultured PBMCs, obtained from culture after CMV antigen stimulation. The source of this sequence is a human donor in good health (CMV status not recorded). Some clones in this sample may be carry-over from other donors' samples. The chain is built from TRBV6-2 or TRBV6-3 and TRBJ2-3; TRBD2 matches at 8 bases. The CDR3 nucleotides are TGTGCCAGCAGTTACGGTGCGGGAGGTGGCACAGATACGCAGTATTTT. Amino acids: CASSYGAGGGTDTQYF.